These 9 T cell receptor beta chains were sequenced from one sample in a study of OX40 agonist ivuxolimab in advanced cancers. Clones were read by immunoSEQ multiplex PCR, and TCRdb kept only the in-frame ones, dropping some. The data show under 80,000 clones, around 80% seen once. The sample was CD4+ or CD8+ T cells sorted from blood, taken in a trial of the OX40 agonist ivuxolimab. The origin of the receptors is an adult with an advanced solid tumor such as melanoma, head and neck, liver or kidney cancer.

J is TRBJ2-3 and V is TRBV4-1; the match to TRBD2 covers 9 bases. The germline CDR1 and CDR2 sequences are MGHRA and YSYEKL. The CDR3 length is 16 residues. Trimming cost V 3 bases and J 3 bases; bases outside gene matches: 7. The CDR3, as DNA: TGCGCCAGCAGCCAGTACGGCGGGGGGGCGACAGATACGCAGTATTTT. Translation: CASSQYGGGATDTQYF.

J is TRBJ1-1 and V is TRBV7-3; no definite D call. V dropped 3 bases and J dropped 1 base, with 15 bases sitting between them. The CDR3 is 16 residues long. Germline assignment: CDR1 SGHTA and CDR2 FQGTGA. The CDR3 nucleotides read TGTGCCAGCAGCTTCCGGCACGCCATGGGGAACACTGAAGCTTTCTTT. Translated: CASSFRHAMGNTEAFF. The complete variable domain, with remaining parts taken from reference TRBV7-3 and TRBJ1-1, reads GAGVSQTPSNKVTEKGKYVELRCDPISGHTALYWYRQSLGQGPEFLIYFQGTGAADDSGLPNDRFFAVRPEGSVSTLKIQRTERGDSAVYLCASSFRHAMGNTEAFFGQGTRLTVV.

CDR3 residues: CASVGAGNEQFF. Here the CDR3 DNA reads TGTGCCAGCGTAGGCGCAGGGAATGAGCAGTTCTTC. V and J are TRBV6-1 and TRBJ2-1, with a weak D call TRBD1 (5 bases). This CDR3 is built from 12 residues. Germline V gives CDR1 MNHNS, CDR2 SASEGT. The germline V and J ends were trimmed by 8 bases and 7 bases, with 12 bases remaining between them.

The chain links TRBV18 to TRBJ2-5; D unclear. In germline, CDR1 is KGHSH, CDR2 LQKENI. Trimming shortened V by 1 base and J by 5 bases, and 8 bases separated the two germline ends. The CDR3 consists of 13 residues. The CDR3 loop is CASSPRDAETQYF. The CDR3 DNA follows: TGTGCCAGCTCACCACGCGATGCCGAGACCCAGTACTTC.

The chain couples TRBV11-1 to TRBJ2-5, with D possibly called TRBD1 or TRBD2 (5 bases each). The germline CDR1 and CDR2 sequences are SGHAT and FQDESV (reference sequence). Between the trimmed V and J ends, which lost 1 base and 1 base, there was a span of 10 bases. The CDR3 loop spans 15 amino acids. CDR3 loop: CASSLVFGGQETQYF. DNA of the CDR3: TGTGCCAGCAGCTTAGTATTTGGGGGCCAAGAGACCCAGTACTTC.

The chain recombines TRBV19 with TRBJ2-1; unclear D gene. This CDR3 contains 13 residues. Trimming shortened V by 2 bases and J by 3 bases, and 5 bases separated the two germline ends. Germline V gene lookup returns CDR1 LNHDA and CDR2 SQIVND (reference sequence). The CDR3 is CASSITRYNEQFF. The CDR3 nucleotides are TGTGCCAGTAGTATAACGCGCTACAATGAGCAGTTCTTC.

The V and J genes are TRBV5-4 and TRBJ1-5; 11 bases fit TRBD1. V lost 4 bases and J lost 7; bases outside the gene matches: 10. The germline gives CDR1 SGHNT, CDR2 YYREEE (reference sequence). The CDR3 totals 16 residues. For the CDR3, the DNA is TGTGCCAGCAGCGAGCCGGGACAGGGGGTTTGGCAGCCCCAGCATTTT. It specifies CASSEPGQGVWQPQHF.

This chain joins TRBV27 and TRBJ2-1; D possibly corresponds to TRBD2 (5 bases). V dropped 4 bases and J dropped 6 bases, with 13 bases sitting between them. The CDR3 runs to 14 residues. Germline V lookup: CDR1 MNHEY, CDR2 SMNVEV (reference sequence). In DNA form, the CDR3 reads TGTGCCAGCAGTTCCCCCGGACTTTCCAATGAGCAGTTCTTC. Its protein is CASSSPGLSNEQFF.

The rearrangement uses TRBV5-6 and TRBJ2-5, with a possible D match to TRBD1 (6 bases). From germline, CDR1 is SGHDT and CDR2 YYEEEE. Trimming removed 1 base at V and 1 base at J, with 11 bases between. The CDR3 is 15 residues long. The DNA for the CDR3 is TGTGCCAGCAGCTTGTCGGGACACAGCCAAGAGACCCAGTACTTC. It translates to CASSLSGHSQETQYF.